The rows below give T cell receptor beta chains drawn from one sample of a study of OX40 agonist ivuxolimab in advanced cancers. Generated by immunoSEQ multiplex PCR, the TCRdb table keeps only in-frame clones and is missing some. The table includes roughly 90,000 clones, 75% to 95% detected once. The material was CD4+ or CD8+ T cells sorted from blood, obtained in a trial of the OX40 agonist ivuxolimab. These receptors were collected from an adult with an advanced solid tumor such as melanoma, head and neck, liver or kidney cancer. The CDR3 runs from the conserved cysteine through the conserved F or W. The order of the fields is V gene, CDR3 protein.

V: TRBV6-4; CDR3: CASSVAGETGELFF
V: TRBV2; CDR3: CASRSRVVTGELFF
V: TRBV28; CDR3: CASSQIAGGLYEQYF
V: TRBV30; CDR3: CAWSVHLLMTGLPDTQYF
V: TRBV5-8; CDR3: CASSYGTPYEQYF
V: TRBV6-1; CDR3: CASSDRETNVYGYTF
V: TRBV27; CDR3: CASSPGLAGINEQFF
V: TRBV11-2; CDR3: CASSLVAAAYEQYF
V: TRBV27; CDR3: CASSLGSTSYEQYF
V: TRBV5-1; CDR3: CASSRRQERSYEQYF
V: TRBV9; CDR3: CASSPSGRGNEQFF
V: TRBV5-6; CDR3: CASSPRQGLYEQYF
V: TRBV27; CDR3: CASSPRRVPYEQYF
V: TRBV18; CDR3: CASSPPDAEEISEQYF
V: TRBV2; CDR3: CASSEALPSSYEQYF
V: TRBV7-9; CDR3: CASSQDSYEQYF
V: TRBV7-9; CDR3: CASSLGAGSGANVLTF
V: TRBV7-6; CDR3: CASSLMGDQGTEAFF
V: TRBV6-6; CDR3: CASSQTADLHGYTF
V: TRBV7-2; CDR3: CASSRHREDIQYF
V: TRBV28; CDR3: CASSLTQPTGELFF
V: TRBV10-3; CDR3: CAISEGDRGYNEQFF
V: TRBV15; CDR3: CATSRVRGAREKLFF
V: TRBV6-5; CDR3: CASRRSGSGDGELFF
V: TRBV9; CDR3: CASSVAGTSGGNEQFF
V: TRBV28; CDR3: CASSPAGSNTEAFF
V: TRBV10-3; CDR3: CAISEPGTSGTMGEQFF
V: TRBV13; CDR3: CASRNAGVQGYTF
V: TRBV7-2; CDR3: CASSFQGNTEAFF
V: TRBV6-6; CDR3: CASSYSRDSSYEQYF
V: TRBV4-2; CDR3: CASRPAGGIEAFF
V: TRBV30; CDR3: CAWNSPIGNTIYF
V: TRBV5-6; CDR3: CASSGDRSEQYF
V: TRBV11-3; CDR3: CASSSNPGTEAFF
V: TRBV28; CDR3: CASSLGLAGAYEQYF
V: TRBV6-6; CDR3: CASSLAARGENEQFF
V: TRBV19; CDR3: CASSIERWDLGFGLTEAFF
V: TRBV7-8; CDR3: CASSFGTGGHQPQHF
V: TRBV6-4; CDR3: CASSDGPQETQYF
V: TRBV15; CDR3: CATSRGLAGSDTQYF
V: TRBV7-3; CDR3: CASSLTGDLGYTF
V: TRBV5-4; CDR3: CASSFGRGSYNEQFF
V: TRBV10-1; CDR3: CASSPDSSYEQYF
V: TRBV6-1; CDR3: CASRDWTGTNYGYTF
V: TRBV5-1; CDR3: CASSLSASPSYNEQFF
V: TRBV9; CDR3: CASSESSGANVLTF
V: TRBV11-2; CDR3: CASSPSWAGEEENIQYF
V: TRBV2; CDR3: CASRPGQGPYEQYF
V: TRBV7-9; CDR3: CASSQGTGSVYGYTF
V: TRBV10-3; CDR3: CAISESIVTSGNTIYF
V: TRBV6-6; CDR3: CASSTSRDRSEQYF
V: TRBV29-1; CDR3: CSVEIGNTEAFF
V: TRBV5-4; CDR3: CASSSLAGGNNEQFF
V: TRBV5-1; CDR3: CASSLRGGAPERTEAFF
V: TRBV30; CDR3: CAWSVGGADTQYF